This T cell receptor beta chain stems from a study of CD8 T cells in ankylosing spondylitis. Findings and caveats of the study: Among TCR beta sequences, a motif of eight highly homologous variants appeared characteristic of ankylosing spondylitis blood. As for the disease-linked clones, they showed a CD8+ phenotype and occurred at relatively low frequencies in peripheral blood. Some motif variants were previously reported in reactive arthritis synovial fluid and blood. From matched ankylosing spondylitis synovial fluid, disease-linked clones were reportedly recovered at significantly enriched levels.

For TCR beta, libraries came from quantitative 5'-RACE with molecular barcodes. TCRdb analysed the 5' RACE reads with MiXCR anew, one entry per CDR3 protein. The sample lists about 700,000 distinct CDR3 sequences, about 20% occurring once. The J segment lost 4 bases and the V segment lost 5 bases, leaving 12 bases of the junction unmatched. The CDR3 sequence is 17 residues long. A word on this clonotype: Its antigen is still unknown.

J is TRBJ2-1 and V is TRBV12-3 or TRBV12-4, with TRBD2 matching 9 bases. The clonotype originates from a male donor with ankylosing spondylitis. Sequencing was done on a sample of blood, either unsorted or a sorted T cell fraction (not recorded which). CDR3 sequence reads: CASSPQPLAGLYNEQFF. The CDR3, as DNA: TGTGCCAGCAGTCCTCAGCCGCTAGCGGGACTGTACAATGAGCAGTTCTTC.